A single sample gave rise to the 10 T cell receptor beta chains below, sequenced in a study of cytomegalovirus exposure and HLA in healthy donors. The primer mix had 60 Vbeta and 13 Jbeta primers. Clones were read by immunoSEQ multiplex PCR, and TCRdb kept only the in-frame ones, dropping some. The sample includes 100,000 to 150,000 clones, 84% of them seen just once. The sequencing sample was made of PBMCs. All receptors derive from a man in his fifties in good health and CMV-seronegative.

With regard to this clone: An end of the junction differs from the germline gene, which may be a read error. The rearrangement uses TRBV2 and TRBJ1-1; 9 bases match TRBD1. This CDR3 region has 14 residues. Germline V CDR1 and CDR2: SNHLY, FYNNEI. The CDR3 reads CASSVDRGPPTGSF. The DNA for the CDR3 is TGTGCCAGCAGTGTGGACAGGGGCCCACCTACCGGCTCATTT.

This rearrangement joins TRBV19 to TRBJ1-1; the D is unclear. V shed 2 bases and J shed 7 bases, with 5 bases lying between them. Germline CDR1 LNHDA, CDR2 SQIVND (reference sequence). The CDR3 loop spans 11 amino acids. CDR3 in DNA: TGTGCCAGTAGTATATTCGGTGAAGCTTTCTTT. Translating it yields CASSIFGEAFF. The whole variable domain, remainder taken from reference TRBV19 and TRBJ1-1, is DGGITQSPKYLFRKEGQNVTLSCEQNLNHDAMYWYRQDPGQGLRLIYYSQIVNDFQKGDIAEGYSVSREKKESFPLTVTSAQKNPTAFYLCASSIFGEAFFGQGTRLTVV.

The chain has TRBV5-1 and TRBJ1-6; D unclear. The germline CDR1 and CDR2 sequences are SGHRS and YFSETQ. The length of the CDR3 is 14 residues. Deletions cut 4 bases from V and 7 bases from J, with 12 bases between. CDR3 nucleotide sequence: TGCGCCAGCAGCACCGGGGATGGGAATTCACCCCTCCACTTT. Amino acids: CASSTGDGNSPLHF.

The chain combines TRBV18 with TRBJ1-1, with a tentative D call TRBD1 (5 bases). The CDR3 extends over 14 amino acids. CDR1 is KGHSH and CDR2 is LQKENI in the germline V gene. The ends were cut back, 2 bases at V and 0 bases at J, with 7 bases in the middle. The CDR3: CASSPTTVNTEAFF. The CDR3, as DNA: TGTGCCAGCTCACCAACGACAGTGAACACTGAAGCTTTCTTT.

The sample holds one count of this clone. The chain recombines TRBV6-1 with TRBJ1-2; D not resolved. Germline V gene sequence: CDR1 MNHNS, CDR2 SASEGT. The CDR3 loop spans 13 amino acids. V shed 3 bases and J shed 3 bases, with 8 bases lying between them. The CDR3 nucleotides are TGTGCCAGCAGTGAGCAGGACTACTATGGCTACACCTTC. Translated: CASSEQDYYGYTF.

The gene calls are TRBV7-9 and TRBJ2-2; no definite D call. The V gene lost 3 bases and the J gene lost 0 bases, with 11 bases spanning the gap. The CDR3 loop spans 16 amino acids. Germline assignment: CDR1 SEHNR and CDR2 FQNEAQ (reference sequence). As DNA, the CDR3 is TGTGCCAGCAGCTTGGCGGTGTCGTCGAACACCGGGGAGCTGTTTTTT. It is translated as CASSLAVSSNTGELFF.

The chain has TRBV5-1 and TRBJ2-5, with a possible D match to TRBD2 (5 bases). With 0 bases removed from V and 6 bases from J, the gap between germline ends came to 15 bases. Germline lookup yields CDR1 SGHRS and CDR2 YFSETQ. The CDR3 consists of 15 residues. The CDR3 DNA sequence: TGCGCCAGCAGCTTGGGCGGACGGGGAATTCAGACCCAGTACTTC. This encodes CASSLGGRGIQTQYF.

The V gene is TRBV5-1, the J gene TRBJ2-5; D is possibly TRBD2 (5 bases). Trimming left V 1 base short and J 4 bases short, with 11 bases between. The CDR3 is 14 residues long. The V gene's germline CDR1 is SGHRS and CDR2 YFSETQ. Here the CDR3 DNA reads TGCGCCAGCAGCTTGTTCGGACGGGGAGAGACCCAGTACTTC. It specifies CASSLFGRGETQYF.

There are a few counts of this clone. The CDR3 region is CATQGSSGANVLTF. CDR3 nucleotides: TGTGCCACCCAGGGGTCCTCTGGGGCCAACGTCCTGACTTTC. V usage is TRBV19 and J usage is TRBJ2-6, with D maybe TRBD1 (6 bases). CDR3 size: 14 residues. Germline values: CDR1 LNHDA, CDR2 SQIVND (reference sequence). V lost 10 bases and J 0 bases, leaving 10 bases between the germline ends. Variable domain in full (rest from reference TRBV19 and TRBJ2-6): DGGITQSPKYLFRKEGQNVTLSCEQNLNHDAMYWYRQDPGQGLRLIYYSQIVNDFQKGDIAEGYSVSREKKESFPLTVTSAQKNPTAFYLCATQGSSGANVLTFGAGSRLTVL.

The rearrangement links TRBV5-1 to TRBJ1-1; 7 bases fit TRBD1. The CDR3 sequence is 16 residues long. Germline V CDR1 and CDR2: SGHRS, YFSETQ. Trimming removed 4 bases from V and 1 base from J; junction bases left unmatched: 10. The CDR3 DNA follows: TGCGCCAGCAGCCCCCTGGGTGGGACAGAGAACACTGAAGCTTTCTTT. This gives the protein CASSPLGGTENTEAFF.